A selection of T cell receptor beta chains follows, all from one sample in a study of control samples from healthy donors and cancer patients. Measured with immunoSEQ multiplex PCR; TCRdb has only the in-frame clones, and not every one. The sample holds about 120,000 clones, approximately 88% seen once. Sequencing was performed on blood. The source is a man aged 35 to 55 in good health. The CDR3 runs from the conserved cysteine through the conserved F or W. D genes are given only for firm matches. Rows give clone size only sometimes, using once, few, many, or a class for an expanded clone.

cdr3_aa: CASSSRYGATDTQYF; cdr3_nt: TGTGCCAGCAGCTCCCGTTACGGGGCCACAGATACGCAGTATTTT; v_call: TRBV7-2; j_call: TRBJ2-3; d_call: NA; clone_size: NA
cdr3_aa: CAISRIVYQETQYF; cdr3_nt: TGTGCCATCAGTAGGATTGTGTATCAAGAGACCCAGTACTTC; v_call: TRBV10-3; j_call: TRBJ2-5; d_call: NA; clone_size: NA
cdr3_aa: CASSHTTSLRNQPQHF; cdr3_nt: TGTGCCAGCAGCCACACTACCTCACTCCGCAATCAGCCCCAGCATTTT; v_call: TRBV6-2/TRBV6-3; j_call: TRBJ1-5; d_call: NA; clone_size: NA
cdr3_aa: CAWSVDGAVTDTQYF; cdr3_nt: TGTGCCTGGAGTGTGGACGGAGCGGTCACAGATACGCAGTATTTT; v_call: TRBV30; j_call: TRBJ2-3; d_call: NA; clone_size: NA
cdr3_aa: CASRGTGSTGELFF; cdr3_nt: TGTGCCAGCAGGGGGACAGGGAGCACCGGGGAGCTGTTTTTT; v_call: TRBV27; j_call: TRBJ2-2; d_call: TRBD1; clone_size: NA
cdr3_aa: CASSLAGPRVNTEAFF; cdr3_nt: TGTGCCAGCAGCTTAGCGGGTCCCAGGGTGAACACTGAAGCTTTCTTT; v_call: TRBV7-2; j_call: TRBJ1-1; d_call: NA; clone_size: NA
cdr3_aa: CASSLASGATGELFF; cdr3_nt: TGTGCCAGCAGCTTAGCCAGCGGGGCAACCGGGGAGCTGTTTTTT; v_call: TRBV7-2; j_call: TRBJ2-2; d_call: TRBD2; clone_size: NA
cdr3_aa: CASRYNTGELFF; cdr3_nt: TGTGCCAGCAGGTATAACACCGGGGAGCTGTTTTTT; v_call: TRBV2; j_call: TRBJ2-2; d_call: NA; clone_size: NA
cdr3_aa: CASGFAGAVYEQYF; cdr3_nt: TGTGCTAGTGGTTTTGCGGGGGCCGTCTACGAGCAGTACTTC; v_call: TRBV12-5; j_call: TRBJ2-7; d_call: NA; clone_size: NA
cdr3_aa: CASSLFRQARGALPAFF; cdr3_nt: TGTGCCAGCAGTTTATTTCGGCAGGCTAGAGGAGCGCTTCCAGCTTTCTTT; v_call: TRBV27; j_call: TRBJ1-1; d_call: NA; clone_size: NA
cdr3_aa: CASSPGTVNTGELFF; cdr3_nt: TGTGCCAGCAGCCCCGGGACGGTAAACACCGGGGAGCTGTTTTTT; v_call: TRBV3-1/TRBV3-2; j_call: TRBJ2-2; d_call: NA; clone_size: once
cdr3_aa: CASSFQGPSYEQYF; cdr3_nt: TGTGCCAGCAGTTTTCAGGGGCCTTCCTACGAGCAGTACTTC; v_call: TRBV27; j_call: TRBJ2-7; d_call: NA; clone_size: NA
cdr3_aa: CASSLAQGYEQYF; cdr3_nt: TGTGCCAGCAGCTTGGCTCAGGGATACGAGCAGTACTTC; v_call: TRBV5-5; j_call: TRBJ2-7; d_call: NA; clone_size: NA
cdr3_aa: CAWSRRIEAFF; cdr3_nt: TGTGCCTGGAGTCGAAGGATCGAAGCTTTCTTT; v_call: TRBV30; j_call: TRBJ1-1; d_call: NA; clone_size: few
cdr3_aa: CASRSDENNEQFF; cdr3_nt: TGTGCCAGCAGATCGGACGAGAACAATGAGCAGTTCTTC; v_call: TRBV5-4; j_call: TRBJ2-1; d_call: NA; clone_size: NA
cdr3_aa: CASSQIVGAGSPLHF; cdr3_nt: TGTGCCAGCAGTCAGATCGTAGGGGCAGGTTCACCCCTCCACTTT; v_call: TRBV27; j_call: TRBJ1-6; d_call: NA; clone_size: NA